The table lists the clone carrying this TCR beta chain with a few counts. The target antigen is unknown. The PBMCs were sourced from fresh peripheral blood (approximately 10 ml). Template material for amplifying TCR beta CDR3 regions consisted of RNA transcripts. When the TCR CDR3 underwent first-round RT-PCR, the HTBI primer set was used. One entry per CDR3 protein results from TCRdb running MiXCR on the multiplex PCR reads. The sample shows approximately 600,000 distinct CDR3 sequences, around 21% of them seen only once. This sample stems from a study of T cells in Graves' hyperthyroidism and ophthalmopathy. This CDR3 is built from 16 residues. The trim removed 3 bases at V and 5 bases at J, leaving 8 bases unmatched. From germline, CDR1 is DFQATT and CDR2 SNEGSKA (reference sequence). Study-level points and caveats: Most expanded thyroid clonotypes above 0.001 recurred in blood.

This TCR derives from a man younger than 40 with Graves' ophthalmopathy. The sequenced sample consisted of blood. The V gene is TRBV20-1, the J gene TRBJ2-2; 11 positions match TRBD2. The CDR3 DNA reads as TGCAGTGCTAGTTCTTCTAGCGGGAGGAGGACCGGGGAGCTGTTTTTT. Translated: CSASSSSGRRTGELFF.